This is a list of T cell receptor beta chains from one sample in a study of T cell responses to AZD1222 COVID-19 vaccine. Sequencing used immunoSEQ multiplex PCR; TCRdb keeps in-frame clones, though not all of them. The sample lists some 150,000 clones; about 87% were seen once. The material was peripheral blood, obtained 28 days after the second dose of the MenACWY control vaccine. Receptors were obtained from an adult who received the MenACWY meningococcal vaccine as a control. CDR3s include the opening cysteine and the closing phenylalanine or tryptophan. The order of the fields is V gene, D gene, CDR3 length, clone size, J gene, CDR3 protein, CDR3 DNA. A D gene is named only where the DNA matches it firmly. The size of a clone is reported for some rows only, either as once, few or many, or as a class for expanded clones.

TRBV6-5	-	13	-	TRBJ2-7	CASRGTVSYEQYF	TGTGCCAGCCGGGGGACCGTCTCCTACGAGCAGTACTTC
TRBV19	-	14	-	TRBJ2-7	CASSTGRNLYEQYF	TGTGCCAGTAGTACCGGGCGGAACCTTTACGAGCAGTACTTC
TRBV18	TRBD1	14	-	TRBJ1-3	CASSPGQGGNTIYF	TGTGCCAGCTCACCAGGACAGGGCGGAAACACCATATATTTT
TRBV4-1	TRBD2	15	-	TRBJ2-7	CASSLAGAGSYEQYF	TGCGCCAGCAGCCTAGCGGGAGCGGGCTCCTACGAGCAGTACTTC
TRBV5-4	-	16	-	TRBJ1-1	CASSPRTGRVNTEAFF	TGTGCCAGCAGCCCTCGCACAGGGCGAGTGAACACTGAAGCTTTCTTT
TRBV5-6	TRBD1	15	few	TRBJ2-2	CASSLGQGSTGELFF	TGTGCCAGCAGCTTGGGACAGGGTAGCACCGGGGAGCTGTTTTTT
TRBV7-9	-	13	-	TRBJ2-3	CALDGGWADTQYF	TGTGCCCTAGACGGGGGATGGGCAGATACGCAGTATTTT
TRBV5-1	TRBD2	17	-	TRBJ2-7	CASSLDPRAGSIYEQYF	TGCGCCAGCAGCTTGGATCCCCGAGCGGGATCTATATACGAGCAGTACTTC
TRBV28	-	15	-	TRBJ1-1	CASSLEAEGDTEAFF	TGTGCCAGCAGTTTAGAAGCGGAGGGGGACACTGAAGCTTTCTTT
TRBV5-6	-	13	-	TRBJ2-5	CASSLGTEGTQYF	TGTGCCAGCAGCTTGGGGACCGAGGGGACCCAGTACTTC
TRBV6-5	TRBD1	16	-	TRBJ2-7	CASSYSTWTGDYEQYF	TGTGCCAGCAGTTACTCCACCTGGACAGGGGACTACGAGCAGTACTTC
TRBV19	-	15	-	TRBJ2-1	CASTARGLSYNEQFF	TGTGCCAGTACTGCCCGAGGGTTATCCTACAATGAGCAGTTCTTC
TRBV3-1/TRBV3-2	-	14	-	TRBJ1-5	CASSQEGANQPQHF	TGTGCCAGCAGCCAAGAAGGGGCCAATCAGCCCCAGCATTTT
TRBV7-2	-	13	once	TRBJ1-1	CASSLGGGHLAFF	TGTGCCAGCAGCTTAGGAGGGGGTCACTTGGCTTTCTTT
TRBV30	-	14	-	TRBJ1-4	CAWSDSATNEKLFF	TGTGCCTGGAGTGACAGCGCAACTAATGAAAAACTGTTTTTT
TRBV11-2	TRBD2	14	-	TRBJ2-4	CASSSRLAGGRVYF	TGTGCCAGCAGCTCACGACTAGCGGGAGGCCGGGTGTACTTC
TRBV4-1	-	15	few	TRBJ1-5	CASSQGQGFYQPQHF	TGCGCCAGCAGCCAAGGTCAGGGATTTTATCAGCCCCAGCATTTT
TRBV19	-	14	-	TRBJ1-1	CASSIDRGRTEAFF	TGTGCCAGTAGTATAGATCGAGGGAGGACTGAAGCTTTCTTT
TRBV5-4	-	15	once	TRBJ1-5	CASSSWGKGNQPQHF	TGTGCCAGCAGCTCTTGGGGCAAGGGCAATCAGCCCCAGCATTTT
TRBV28	-	13	-	TRBJ2-7	CASSWTGNYEQYF	TGTGCCAGCAGCTGGACTGGGAATTACGAGCAGTACTTC
TRBV28	TRBD2	16	-	TRBJ2-7	CASSPPDSGGSYEQYF	TGTGCCAGCAGCCCCCCCGATAGCGGGGGGTCCTACGAGCAGTACTTC
TRBV7-2	-	14	-	TRBJ2-7	CASSFAYSSYEQYF	TGTGCCAGCAGCTTCGCGTATTCCTCCTACGAGCAGTACTTC
TRBV18	TRBD1	16	once	TRBJ1-3	CASSMIQGETGNTIYF	TGTGCCAGCTCAATGATACAGGGGGAAACTGGAAACACCATATATTTT
TRBV7-9	-	14	-	TRBJ1-1	CASSLGGANTEAFF	TGTGCCAGCAGCTTGGGCGGGGCGAACACTGAAGCTTTCTTT
TRBV2	-	11	-	TRBJ1-2	CASTYHNGYTF	TGTGCCAGTACCTACCATAATGGCTACACCTTC
TRBV5-4	-	18	-	TRBJ2-2	CASSLVAGTGRYTGELFF	TGTGCCAGCAGCTTGGTGGCAGGGACGGGGAGGTACACCGGGGAGCTGTTTTTT
TRBV6-1	-	14	-	TRBJ2-1	CASSDGSGVNEQFF	TGTGCCAGCAGTGATGGTAGCGGCGTCAATGAGCAGTTCTTC
TRBV19	-	15	-	TRBJ1-2	CASSTPGGTNYGYTF	TGTGCCAGTAGTACCCCAGGTGGGACTAACTATGGCTACACCTTC
TRBV7-2	TRBD2	19	-	TRBJ2-2	CASSTPLRGRAVRTGELFF	TGTGCCAGCAGCACTCCACTCCGGGGGAGGGCCGTCCGCACCGGGGAGCTGTTTTTT
TRBV10-2	-	16	once	TRBJ1-1	CASSLLLWRSNTEAFF	TGCGCCAGCAGCCTTCTCCTCTGGCGGTCTAACACTGAAGCTTTCTTT
TRBV4-3	TRBD2	16	-	TRBJ2-3	CASSRGSGRMTDTQYF	TGCGCCAGCAGCCGAGGTAGCGGGAGAATGACAGATACGCAGTATTTT
TRBV4-3	TRBD2	16	-	TRBJ2-7	CASSQGGRLAGDEQYF	TGCGCCAGCAGCCAAGGGGGGCGGCTAGCGGGAGACGAGCAGTACTTC
TRBV28	-	12	-	TRBJ1-2	CASSLGNYGYTF	TGTGCCAGCAGTTTAGGTAACTATGGCTACACCTTC
TRBV11-2	-	13	-	TRBJ1-1	CASSWGGDTEAFF	TGTGCCAGCAGCTGGGGGGGCGACACTGAAGCTTTCTTT
TRBV5-1	-	12	-	TRBJ2-7	CASSFDRYEQYF	TGCGCCAGCAGCTTCGACCGATACGAGCAGTACTTC
TRBV10-3	TRBD1	14	-	TRBJ1-5	CAISPGQGRQPQHF	TGTGCCATCAGTCCGGGACAGGGCAGGCAGCCCCAGCATTTT
TRBV10-1	-	14	-	TRBJ2-2	CASSESTSGGELFF	TGCGCCAGCAGTGAGTCAACGTCGGGCGGGGAGCTGTTTTTT
TRBV21-1	-	17	-	TRBJ1-1	CASENGERTGRGTEAFF	TGTGCCAGCGAAAATGGGGAAAGGACAGGGAGGGGCACTGAAGCTTTCTTT
TRBV4-3	TRBD2	15	-	TRBJ2-7	CASSLTSGVSYEQYF	TGCGCCAGCAGCCTTACTAGCGGGGTTTCGTACGAGCAGTACTTC
TRBV25-1	-	15	-	TRBJ2-2	CASTTAFANTGELFF	TGTGCCAGCACAACAGCCTTCGCGAACACCGGGGAGCTGTTTTTT
TRBV6-5	TRBD1	15	-	TRBJ1-1	CASSTEGAPGTEAFF	TGTGCCAGCAGTACCGAGGGGGCGCCGGGCACTGAAGCTTTCTTT
TRBV21-1	-	13	-	TRBJ1-5	CWKRDSLNQPQHF	TGCTGGAAAAGGGACAGCCTCAATCAGCCCCAGCATTTT